The clone carrying this T cell receptor beta chain came up a few times. Trimming took off 1 base at V and 1 base at J, with 5 bases between the two ends. This CDR3 has 14 residues. The germline V gene has CDR1 SGHDT and CDR2 YYEEEE. The data were obtained in a study of blood T cell repertoires in COVID-19. Background on the study: Samples came from the United States, Italy and Spain, spanning acute and convalescent COVID-19. Sources were T cells, B-cell-depleted T cells, or PBMCs; the material itself was cDNA or gDNA.

In the authors' workflow: Estimation of nucleated cell counts was performed using reference gene primer amplification. TCRdb keeps only in-frame clones here, not all; method: immunoSEQ multiplex PCR. V and J calls and clone size follow that table, whereas D and trimming were derived from the DNA. This table has 100,000 or so clones, roughly 80% appearing once. Specimen: peripheral blood. The source of this sequence is a man between 65 and 85 years old with active or convalescent COVID-19. The chain employs TRBV5-6 and TRBJ2-2, with a weak D call TRBD1 (5 bases). The CDR3 reads CASSLRGNTGELFF. The DNA for the CDR3 is TGTGCCAGCAGCTTGAGGGGGAACACCGGGGAGCTGTTTTTT.